These 10 T cell receptor beta chains originate from one sample sequenced in a study of blood T cell repertoires in COVID-19. Some clones are missing from TCRdb's copy, which holds only in-frame ones; the method was immunoSEQ multiplex PCR. The data contain some 460,000 clones, about 90% of them singletons. The sequencing sample was made of PBMCs or T cells enriched from blood (not recorded which). The source is a woman under 30 who had recovered from COVID-19.

The CDR3 is CSALDGRNEKLFF. As DNA, the CDR3 is TGCAGCGCCTTGGATGGGAGAAATGAAAAACTGTTTTTT. V is TRBV29-1 and J is TRBJ1-4; D not certain. V was clipped by 7 bases and J by 5 bases, with 14 bases between them. This CDR3 contains 13 residues. The germline V gene has CDR1 SQVTM and CDR2 ANQGSEA.

The V gene is TRBV19, the J gene TRBJ2-7; TRBD2 aligns across 7 bases. The V segment lost 5 bases and the J segment 3 bases; nucleotides outside the gene matches: 13. CDR3 size: 16 residues. Per the germline V gene, CDR1 is LNHDA and CDR2 is SQIVND (reference sequence). The CDR3 nucleotides read TGTGCCAGTAGTTCGGCGGGGGTAGACGGTCTCTACGAGCAGTACTTC. It codes for CASSSAGVDGLYEQYF.

This chain links TRBV7-9 with TRBJ2-1; no firm D call. Germline V CDR1 and CDR2: SEHNR, FQNEAQ (reference sequence). With 4 bases removed from V and 4 bases from J, the gap between germline ends came to 5 bases. The CDR3 runs to 12 residues. CDR3 DNA sequence: TGTGCCAGCAGCTCAGAATACAATGAGCAGTTCTTC. The encoded protein is CASSSEYNEQFF.

V usage is TRBV29-1 and J usage is TRBJ2-4; TRBD2 is a possible D gene (6 bases). Germline V gives CDR1 SQVTM, CDR2 ANQGSEA. The CDR3 runs to 10 residues. Deletions cut 3 bases from V and 9 bases from J, with 6 bases between. This CDR3 reads CSVDSGIQYF. The CDR3, as DNA: TGCAGCGTTGATAGCGGCATTCAGTACTTC.

The chain combines TRBV7-2 with TRBJ1-2, with D maybe TRBD1 (5 bases). The germline V gene encodes CDR1 SGHTA and CDR2 FQGNSA. Trimming cost V 1 base and J 8 bases, with 17 bases left between them. This CDR3 has 15 amino acids. CDR3 sequence (DNA): TGTGCCAGCAGCTTAGGCCCCCGGGGGGATCAGGGCTACACCTTC. Translated: CASSLGPRGDQGYTF.

As for this clone: The sample holds other DNA sequences that translate to the same CDR3. The chain recombines TRBV30 with TRBJ1-1; 8 bases line up with TRBD1. Germline values: CDR1 GTSNPN, CDR2 SVGIG (reference sequence). The CDR3 runs 14 residues. Germline trimming cut 1 base from V and 1 base from J; bases unmatched to any gene: 2. Here the CDR3 reads CAWSADRGNTEAFF. In DNA, the CDR3 is TGTGCCTGGAGTGCCGACAGGGGGAACACTGAAGCTTTCTTT.

The rearrangement links TRBV30 to TRBJ1-2, with 7 bases that match TRBD1. CDR1 is GTSNPN, CDR2 SVGIG, per germline (reference sequence). Trimming at V came to 0 bases and at J to 6 bases, leaving 4 bases not matched to a gene. This CDR3 contains 13 residues. CDR3 loop: CAWSVKGADGYTF. The DNA for the CDR3 is TGTGCCTGGAGTGTTAAGGGGGCGGATGGCTACACCTTC.

This chain links TRBV5-4 with TRBJ2-3; D uncertain. The V gene lost 1 base and the J gene lost 0 bases, with 6 bases spanning the gap. CDR3 size: 14 residues. CDR1 and CDR2 (germline): SGHNT, YYREEE (reference sequence). CDR3 in amino acids: CASSLRVSTDTQYF. The CDR3 nucleotides read TGTGCCAGCAGCTTGAGAGTTAGCACAGATACGCAGTATTTT.

This rearrangement joins TRBV6-1 to TRBJ1-3; perhaps TRBD1 as D (5 bases). V was clipped by 2 bases and J by 9 bases, with 8 bases between them. CDR1 and CDR2 from the germline V gene are MNHNS and SASEGT. This CDR3 spans 12 amino acids. CDR3 DNA sequence: TGTGCCAGCAGTGAAATAGGGGCCACCATATATTTT. Residues: CASSEIGATIYF.

This chain links TRBV5-1 with TRBJ2-7; 8 bases map to TRBD1. Trimming at V came to 2 bases and at J to 7 bases, leaving 14 bases not matched to a gene. This CDR3 spans 16 amino acids. From germline, CDR1 is SGHRS and CDR2 YFSETQ. CDR3 bases: TGCGCCAGCAGCTTAACCGACAGGGGTAAGCTTGGGGAGCAGTACTTC. Protein product: CASSLTDRGKLGEQYF.